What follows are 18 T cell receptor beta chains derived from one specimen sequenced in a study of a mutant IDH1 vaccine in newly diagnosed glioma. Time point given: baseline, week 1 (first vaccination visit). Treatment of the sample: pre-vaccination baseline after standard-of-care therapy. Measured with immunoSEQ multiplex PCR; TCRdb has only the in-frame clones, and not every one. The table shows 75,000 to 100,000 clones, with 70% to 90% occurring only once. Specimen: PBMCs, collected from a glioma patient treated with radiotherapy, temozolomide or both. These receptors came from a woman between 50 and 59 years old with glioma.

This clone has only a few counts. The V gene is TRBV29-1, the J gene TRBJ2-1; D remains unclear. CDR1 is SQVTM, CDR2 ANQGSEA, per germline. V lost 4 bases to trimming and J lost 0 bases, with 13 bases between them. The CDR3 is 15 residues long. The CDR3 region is CSVVVSLSSYNEQFF. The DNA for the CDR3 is TGCAGCGTTGTAGTAAGTCTGAGCTCCTACAATGAGCAGTTCTTC.

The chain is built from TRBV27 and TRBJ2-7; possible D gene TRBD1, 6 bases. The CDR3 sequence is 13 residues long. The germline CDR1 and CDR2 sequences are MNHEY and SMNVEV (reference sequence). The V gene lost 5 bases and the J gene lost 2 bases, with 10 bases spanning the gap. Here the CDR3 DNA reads TGTGCCAGCAGTGGGACAAACCCCTACGAGCAGTACTTC. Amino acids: CASSGTNPYEQYF.

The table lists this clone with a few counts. The DNA of the CDR3 is TGCGCCAGCAGCCAGGTTTGGCCGGAGAACACTGAAGCTTTCTTT. Translation: CASSQVWPENTEAFF. The chain recombines TRBV4-1 with TRBJ1-1, with D unresolved. The CDR3 is 15 amino acids. Germline loops: CDR1 MGHRA, CDR2 YSYEKL. The V end lost 3 bases, the J end lost 1 base, and 12 bases lay between the germline ends.

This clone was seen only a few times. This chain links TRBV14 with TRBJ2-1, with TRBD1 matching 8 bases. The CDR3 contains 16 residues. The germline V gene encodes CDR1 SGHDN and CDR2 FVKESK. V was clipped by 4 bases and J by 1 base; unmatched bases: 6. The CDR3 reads CASSRPGTGSYNEQFF. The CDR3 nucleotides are TGTGCCAGCAGCCGCCCCGGGACAGGATCCTACAATGAGCAGTTCTTC.

The CDR3 loop is CASSSEGAGYNSPLHF. The CDR3, as DNA: TGTGCCAGCAGTTCCGAGGGGGCGGGATATAATTCACCCCTCCACTTT. The chain combines TRBV6-5 with TRBJ1-6, with 7 bases aligning to TRBD1. This CDR3 is 16 amino acids long. Germline values: CDR1 MNHEY, CDR2 SVGAGI. The V segment lost 4 bases and the J segment 4 bases; nucleotides outside the gene matches: 7.

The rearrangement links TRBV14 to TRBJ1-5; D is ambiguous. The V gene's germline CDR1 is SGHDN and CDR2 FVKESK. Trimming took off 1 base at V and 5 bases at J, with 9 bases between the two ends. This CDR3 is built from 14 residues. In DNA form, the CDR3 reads TGTGCCAGCAGCCAAGTTAAGGGAGATCAGCCCCAGCATTTT. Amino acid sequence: CASSQVKGDQPQHF.

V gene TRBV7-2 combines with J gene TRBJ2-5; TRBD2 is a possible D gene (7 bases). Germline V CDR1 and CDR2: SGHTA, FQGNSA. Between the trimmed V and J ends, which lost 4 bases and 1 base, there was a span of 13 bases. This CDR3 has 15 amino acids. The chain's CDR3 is CASSWVGGGQETQYF. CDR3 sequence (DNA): TGTGCCAGCAGCTGGGTGGGAGGGGGCCAAGAGACCCAGTACTTC.

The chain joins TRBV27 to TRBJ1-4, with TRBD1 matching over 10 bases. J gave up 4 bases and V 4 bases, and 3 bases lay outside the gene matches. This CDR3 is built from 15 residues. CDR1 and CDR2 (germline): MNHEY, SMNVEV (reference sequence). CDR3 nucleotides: TGTGCCAGCAGTTCAGGACAGGGGGTTAATGAAAAACTGTTTTTT. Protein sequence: CASSSGQGVNEKLFF.

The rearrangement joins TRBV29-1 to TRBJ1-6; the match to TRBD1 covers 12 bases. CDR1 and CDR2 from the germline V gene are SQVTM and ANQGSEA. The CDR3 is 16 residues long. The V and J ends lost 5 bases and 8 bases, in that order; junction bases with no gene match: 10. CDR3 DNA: TGCAGCGTTCGGGGTCCGGGACAGGGGGCTGATTCACCCCTCCACTTT. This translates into CSVRGPGQGADSPLHF.

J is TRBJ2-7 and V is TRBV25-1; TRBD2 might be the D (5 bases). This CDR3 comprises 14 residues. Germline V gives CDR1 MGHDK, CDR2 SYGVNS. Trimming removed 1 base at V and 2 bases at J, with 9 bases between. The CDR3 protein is CASSELGEAYEQYF. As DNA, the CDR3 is TGTGCCAGCAGTGAATTGGGAGAAGCCTACGAGCAGTACTTC.

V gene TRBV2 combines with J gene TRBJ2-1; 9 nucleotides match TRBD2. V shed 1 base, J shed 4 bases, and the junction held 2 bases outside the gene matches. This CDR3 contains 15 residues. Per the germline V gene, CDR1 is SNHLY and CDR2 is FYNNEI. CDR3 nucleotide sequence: TGTGCCAGCAGTGAAGGTCTAGCGGGATACAATGAGCAGTTCTTC. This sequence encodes CASSEGLAGYNEQFF. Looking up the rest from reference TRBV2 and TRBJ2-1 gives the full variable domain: EPEVTQTPSHQVTQMGQEVILRCVPISNHLYFYWYRQILGQKVEFLVSFYNNEISEKSEIFDDQFSVERPDGSNFTLKIRSTKLEDSAMYFCASSEGLAGYNEQFFGPGTRLTVL.

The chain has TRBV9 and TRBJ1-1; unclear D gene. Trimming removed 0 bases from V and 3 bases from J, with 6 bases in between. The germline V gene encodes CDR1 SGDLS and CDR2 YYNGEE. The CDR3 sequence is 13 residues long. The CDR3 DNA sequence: TGTGCCAGCAGCGTAGGAGGGTACACTGAAGCTTTCTTT. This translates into CASSVGGYTEAFF.

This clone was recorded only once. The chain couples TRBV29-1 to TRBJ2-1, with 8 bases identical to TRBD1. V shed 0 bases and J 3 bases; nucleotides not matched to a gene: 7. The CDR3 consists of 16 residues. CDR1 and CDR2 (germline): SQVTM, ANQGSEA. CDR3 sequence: CSVEDLLTGVYNEQFF. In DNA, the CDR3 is TGCAGCGTTGAAGACCTCTTGACAGGGGTCTACAATGAGCAGTTCTTC.

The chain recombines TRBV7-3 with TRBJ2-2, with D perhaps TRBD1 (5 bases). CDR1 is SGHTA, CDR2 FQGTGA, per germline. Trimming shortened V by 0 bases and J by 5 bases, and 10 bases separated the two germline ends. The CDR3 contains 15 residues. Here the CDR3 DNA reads TGTGCCAGCAGCTTAACTGGGGCCCCAACCGGGGAGCTGTTTTTT. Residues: CASSLTGAPTGELFF.

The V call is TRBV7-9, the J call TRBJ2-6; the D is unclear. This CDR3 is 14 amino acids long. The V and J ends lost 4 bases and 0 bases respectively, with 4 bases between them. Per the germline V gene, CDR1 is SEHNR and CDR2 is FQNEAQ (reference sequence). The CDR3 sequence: CASSSISGANVLTF. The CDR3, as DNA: TGTGCCAGCAGCTCCATCTCTGGGGCCAACGTCCTGACTTTC.

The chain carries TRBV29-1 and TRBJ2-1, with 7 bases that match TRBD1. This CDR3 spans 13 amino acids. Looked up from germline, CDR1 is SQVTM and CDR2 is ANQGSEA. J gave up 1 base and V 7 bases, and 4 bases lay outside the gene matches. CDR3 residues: CSGWTGSYNEQFF. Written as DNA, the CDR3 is TGCAGCGGGTGGACAGGTTCCTACAATGAGCAGTTCTTC.

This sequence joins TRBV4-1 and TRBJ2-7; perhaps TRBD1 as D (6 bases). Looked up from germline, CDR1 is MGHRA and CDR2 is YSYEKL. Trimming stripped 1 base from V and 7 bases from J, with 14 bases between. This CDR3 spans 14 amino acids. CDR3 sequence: CASSQGQDSREQYF. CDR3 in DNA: TGCGCCAGCAGCCAAGGACAGGATTCTAGGGAGCAGTACTTC.

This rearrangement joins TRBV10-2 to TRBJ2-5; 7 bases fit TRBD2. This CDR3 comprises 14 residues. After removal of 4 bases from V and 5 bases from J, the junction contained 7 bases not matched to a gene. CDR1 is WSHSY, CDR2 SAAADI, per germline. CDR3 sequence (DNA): TGCGCCAGCAGTGTCGGGGGGTCGGGGGAGACCCAGTACTTC. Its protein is CASSVGGSGETQYF.